The present TCR beta chain was sequenced within a study of T cell responses to AZD1222 COVID-19 vaccine. On the study more broadly: Both about-4-week and about-12-week second-dose recipients were combined.

Overall study results and limits: Vaccine-associated CD4 TCRs spanned spike, dominant at 160-218 and 743-854. Spike-specific TCR breadth and depth rose after two AZD1222 doses.

CDR1 and CDR2 (germline): MGHRA, YSYEKL. This CDR3 is 16 amino acids long. Trimming shortened V by 2 bases and J by 3 bases, and 13 bases separated the two germline ends. As to this clone: What it recognizes is unknown.

TCRdb keeps only in-frame clones here, not all; method: immunoSEQ multiplex PCR. This sample has 95,000 to 150,000 clones, with approximately 87% found just once. This sequence joins TRBV4-1 and TRBJ1-4; tentative D call: TRBD1 (5 bases). The receptor was isolated from an adult in good health. The sequences come from peripheral blood, collected on day 0 of AZD1222 vaccination. CDR3 sequence reads: CASSQPWGKSNEKLFF. CDR3 sequence (DNA): TGCGCCAGCAGCCAACCTTGGGGCAAATCTAATGAAAAACTGTTTTTT.